These 3 T cell receptor beta chains were sequenced from one sample in a study of control samples from healthy donors and cancer patients. Sequenced by immunoSEQ multiplex PCR; TCRdb stores in-frame clones only, minus some. The sample carries about 180,000 clones, around 94% recorded once. Sample: blood. These receptors all stem from a woman between 18 and 29 years old in good health.

This chain uses TRBV7-2 with TRBJ1-5; D is unresolved. The V gene lost 0 bases and the J gene lost 0 bases, with 6 bases spanning the gap. The CDR3 runs 15 residues. Germline V CDR1 and CDR2: SGHTA, FQGNSA. DNA of the CDR3: TGTGCCAGCAGCTTAGCATCCTATAGCAATCAGCCCCAGCATTTT. It codes for CASSLASYSNQPQHF.

This clone was seen once. The CDR3 DNA follows: TGTGCCAGCAGCCTGGGGGGATCCGGGGCCAACGTCCTGACTTTC. It translates to CASSLGGSGANVLTF. The V gene is TRBV7-2, the J gene TRBJ2-6; a weak D match, TRBD2 (6 bases). CDR1 and CDR2 (germline): SGHTA, FQGNSA. CDR3 length: 15 amino acids. V was shortened by 5 bases and J by 4 bases, with 12 bases between the two germline ends.

The chain employs TRBV9 and TRBJ2-5, with 14 bases fitting TRBD2. The J segment lost 5 bases and the V segment lost 4 bases, leaving 7 bases of the junction unmatched. CDR1 SGDLS and CDR2 YYNGEE come from the germline V gene. The CDR3 is 16 amino acids. The CDR3 DNA reads TGTGCCAGCAGCCCGACTAGCGGGGGGGCCATGGAGACCCAGTACTTC. This translates into CASSPTSGGAMETQYF.